Shown below are 28 T cell receptor beta chains from a single sample sequenced in a study of neurological immune-mediated disorders. TCRdb reprocessed the 5' RACE reads via MiXCR and lists one record per CDR3 protein. Of some 79,000 distinct CDR3 sequences listed, less than 15% are singletons. The sample was PBMCs. The receptors were sampled from a woman aged 45-60 years in good health.

Many counts were recorded for this clonotype. V usage is TRBV24-1 and J usage is TRBJ2-5, with D perhaps TRBD1 (5 bases). CDR3 length: 13 residues. The germline V gene encodes CDR1 KGHDR and CDR2 SFDVKD. V lost 7 bases and J lost 5, with 13 bases in between. The CDR3 here is CATSPQGSETQYF. In DNA form, the CDR3 reads TGTGCCACCAGCCCTCAGGGAAGCGAGACCCAGTACTTC.

This clonotype was observed at least ten times. The chain carries TRBV11-1 and TRBJ2-1; 11 bases agree with TRBD2. The CDR3 covers 17 residues. The germline gives CDR1 SGHAT, CDR2 FQDESV (reference sequence). The junction had 9 bases not matched to a gene; V was cut back by 0 bases and J by 8 bases. The CDR3 spells CASSLAATSGAFHEQFF. In DNA form, the CDR3 reads TGTGCCAGCAGCTTAGCCGCGACTAGCGGGGCGTTTCATGAGCAGTTCTTC.

This clonotype was found many times. The genes are TRBV3-1 and TRBJ2-1, with TRBD2 matching 9 bases. Germline V gene data show CDR1 as LGHDT and CDR2 as YNNKEL (reference sequence). Trimming took 4 bases from V and 7 from J; bases not matched to a gene: 11. This CDR3 contains 16 residues. This CDR3 reads CASSRGRGGVENEQFF. DNA of the CDR3: TGTGCCAGCAGCCGAGGGCGGGGGGGTGTAGAGAATGAGCAGTTCTTC.

There are many counts of this clonotype. The chain is built from TRBV5-1 and TRBJ2-5; a possible D gene is TRBD2 (6 bases). The length of the CDR3 is 14 residues. CDR1 and CDR2 from the germline V gene are SGHRS and YFSETQ. Trimming left V 0 bases short and J 6 bases short, with 12 bases between. The CDR3 protein is CASSLDGSSQTQYF. CDR3 nucleotides: TGCGCCAGCAGCTTGGACGGGAGCAGCCAGACCCAGTACTTC.

This clonotype has a count of ten or more. The chain recombines TRBV28 with TRBJ2-1; no reliable D call. Per the germline V gene, CDR1 is MDHEN and CDR2 is SYDVKM. The V gene lost 2 bases and the J gene lost 8 bases, with 10 bases spanning the gap. The CDR3 has 13 residues. DNA of the CDR3: TGTGCCAGCAGTTTACCGACTTGGGATGAGCAGTTCTTC. It codes for CASSLPTWDEQFF.

This clonotype appeared many times. The chain links TRBV21-1 to TRBJ1-1; TRBD1, as called in the table, went unchecked against the DNA. TRBV21-1 is marked as a pseudogene. This CDR3 is built from 17 residues. The chain's CDR3 is CASSLSRGKAGNTEAFF. The CDR3 DNA reads TGTGCCAGCAGCCTTTCTCGGGGAAAGGCGGGGAACACTGAAGCTTTCTTT.

This clonotype was seen at least ten times. DNA for the CDR3: TGCAGTGCTAGGGTGGGACTTAGCACAGATACGCAGTATTTT. Translation gives CSARVGLSTDTQYF. The chain uses TRBV20-1 and TRBJ2-3; perhaps TRBD2 as D (6 bases). The CDR3 is made up of 14 amino acids. Trimming removed 3 bases at V and 0 bases at J, with 10 bases between. Germline assignment: CDR1 DFQATT and CDR2 SNEGSKA (reference sequence).

This clonotype was seen more than once but under ten times. This chain joins TRBV18 and TRBJ2-7; 12 bases agree with TRBD2. The CDR3 has 16 residues. V was clipped by 2 bases and J by 3 bases; unmatched bases: 5. CDR1 is KGHSH and CDR2 is LQKENI in the germline V gene. The CDR3 protein is CASSPILAGGNYEQYF. The CDR3 DNA is TGTGCCAGCTCACCAATCCTAGCGGGGGGGAACTACGAGCAGTACTTC.

At least ten counts were recorded for this clonotype. The rearrangement links TRBV7-2 to TRBJ1-2; TRBD1 aligns across 7 bases. The germline V gene encodes CDR1 SGHTA and CDR2 FQGNSA. V gave up 5 bases and J gave up 0 bases; unmatched junction bases: 9. This CDR3 has 16 amino acids. The CDR3 DNA is TGTGCCAGCAGCCCGCGCAGACAGGGAACTAACTATGGCTACACCTTC. Encoded protein: CASSPRRQGTNYGYTF.

This clonotype was seen at least ten times. V is TRBV29-1 and J is TRBJ2-7, with D uncertain. CDR1 and CDR2 (germline): SQVTM, ANQGSEA. The CDR3 extends over 13 amino acids. Trimming removed 2 bases from V and 6 bases from J, with 14 bases in between. CDR3 region: CSVERLGLAEQYF. CDR3 in DNA: TGCAGCGTTGAACGTCTGGGATTAGCCGAGCAGTACTTC.

This clonotype has ten or more counts. This rearrangement joins TRBV5-1 to TRBJ2-7; 10 bases map to TRBD2. The CDR3 sequence is 15 residues long. CDR1 SGHRS and CDR2 YFSETQ come from the germline V gene. Trimming removed 4 bases from V and 5 bases from J; junction bases left unmatched: 9. CDR3 DNA: TGCGCCAGCAGCCAAGCCAGAGCGGGAGGGAACGAGCAGTACTTC. Translation gives CASSQARAGGNEQYF.

This clonotype showed up many times. This rearrangement joins TRBV5-1 to TRBJ1-2, with D perhaps matching TRBD1 (5 bases). The CDR3 loop spans 13 amino acids. V was trimmed by 5 bases and J by 8 bases, leaving 16 bases between them. Germline CDR1 SGHRS, CDR2 YFSETQ. The CDR3 nucleotides are TGCGCCAGCAGTCGCTCACAGGTGACGGGCTACACCTTC. Translation gives CASSRSQVTGYTF.

Worth noting for this clonotype: At one end the junction does not follow the germline gene, possibly because of a read error. The chain combines TRBV7-3 with TRBJ2-5, with D possibly TRBD1 on 5 matching bases. The CDR3 loop spans 14 amino acids. Per the germline V gene, CDR1 is SGHTA and CDR2 is FQGTGA. As DNA, the CDR3 is TGTGCCAACAGCCCTTATGGGGCCCAAGAGACCCAGTACTTC. Translation gives CANSPYGAQETQYF.

This clonotype has a count of ten or more. The J gene is TRBJ2-1, the V gene TRBV20-1; 9 nucleotides align to TRBD2. Germline V gene data show CDR1 as DFQATT and CDR2 as SNEGSKA (reference sequence). The CDR3 consists of 14 residues. Unmatched junction bases numbered 2, after V lost 2 bases and J lost 3 bases. The CDR3 sequence: CSARPTSGYNEQFF. The DNA of the CDR3 is TGCAGTGCTAGACCGACTAGCGGCTACAATGAGCAGTTCTTC.

This clonotype was counted ten times or more. This chain connects TRBV5-1 to TRBJ2-7; D remains ambiguous. The CDR3 extends over 14 amino acids. Germline V lookup: CDR1 SGHRS, CDR2 YFSETQ. V dropped 0 bases and J dropped 6 bases, with 13 bases sitting between them. This CDR3 reads CASSLAPFTGEQYF. In DNA, the CDR3 is TGCGCCAGCAGCTTGGCCCCGTTTACGGGCGAGCAGTACTTC. Looking up the rest from reference TRBV5-1 and TRBJ2-7 gives the full variable domain: KAGVTQTPRYLIKTRGQQVTLSCSPISGHRSVSWYQQTPGQGLQFLFEYFSETQRNKGNFPGRFSGRQFSNSRSEMNVSTLELGDSALYLCASSLAPFTGEQYFGPGTRLTVT.

At least ten counts were recorded for this clonotype. This chain joins TRBV5-1 and TRBJ1-2; 8 nucleotides agree with TRBD1. Germline V gene sequence: CDR1 SGHRS, CDR2 YFSETQ. The CDR3 sequence is 14 residues long. Unmatched junction bases numbered 6, after V lost 0 bases and J lost 8 bases. CDR3 loop: CASSLEAGGNGYTF. The CDR3 region has the DNA TGCGCCAGCAGCTTGGAGGCAGGGGGCAACGGCTACACCTTC.

This clonotype was picked up many times. J is TRBJ2-1 and V is TRBV7-9; perhaps TRBD2 as D (6 bases). Germline V CDR1 and CDR2: SEHNR, FQNEAQ (reference sequence). This CDR3 has 12 residues. Trimming took 5 bases from V and 13 from J, leaving 15 bases between them. CDR3 protein: CASSPSGGFQFF. The CDR3 nucleotides read TGTGCCAGCAGCCCCTCTGGGGGGTTTCAGTTCTTC.

This clonotype has ten or more counts. The rearrangement links TRBV5-1 to TRBJ1-1; 11 nucleotides match TRBD1. Trimming cost V 7 bases and J 0 bases; bases outside gene matches: 5. The CDR3 loop spans 15 amino acids. Germline V CDR1 and CDR2: SGHRS, YFSETQ. The CDR3 region has the DNA TGCGCCAGCCACGAGGGACAGGGGGTGAACACTGAAGCTTTCTTT. Amino acids: CASHEGQGVNTEAFF.

This clonotype was counted many times. The chain has TRBV7-2 and TRBJ1-1, with 7 bases fitting TRBD1. V dropped 5 bases and J dropped 4; count of bases not matched to a gene: 10. In germline, CDR1 is SGHTA, CDR2 FQGNSA. The CDR3 has 15 amino acids. CDR3 nucleotide sequence: TGTGCCAGCAGCCTAGACAGGGCCCCAAGCACTGAAGCTTTCTTT. Residues: CASSLDRAPSTEAFF.

This clonotype was seen repeatedly, ten times or more. V usage is TRBV5-1 and J usage is TRBJ2-5; 13 bases fit TRBD2. Germline values: CDR1 SGHRS, CDR2 YFSETQ. This CDR3 spans 16 amino acids. V shed 0 bases and J 3 bases; nucleotides not matched to a gene: 2. DNA of the CDR3: TGCGCCAGCAGCTTGGATGGGACTAGCGGGAAAGAGACCCAGTACTTC. It translates to CASSLDGTSGKETQYF.

This clonotype was counted many times. The chain combines TRBV20-1 with TRBJ1-5, with TRBD1 matching over 10 bases. J was trimmed by 0 bases and V by 2 bases; bases with no gene match: 10. The CDR3 length is 18 residues. Germline V gene lookup returns CDR1 DFQATT and CDR2 SNEGSKA (reference sequence). CDR3 DNA sequence: TGCAGTGCTAGAATACCGGGACAGGGGCCATATAGCAATCAGCCCCAGCATTTT. Its translation: CSARIPGQGPYSNQPQHF.

This chain links TRBV7-9 with TRBJ1-1, with TRBD1 matching over 9 bases. The V gene's germline CDR1 is SEHNR and CDR2 FQNEAQ (reference sequence). The CDR3 sequence is 14 residues long. The trim removed 8 bases at V and 1 base at J, leaving 5 bases unmatched. The CDR3 sequence is CASVDRGWNTEAFF. The CDR3 DNA reads as TGTGCCAGCGTGGACAGGGGATGGAACACTGAAGCTTTCTTT.

This clonotype came up many times. The gene calls are TRBV29-1 and TRBJ1-6; TRBD1 might be the D (5 bases). Germline V lookup: CDR1 SQVTM, CDR2 ANQGSEA. V lost 4 bases and J 6 bases, leaving 10 bases between the germline ends. CDR3 size: 13 residues. CDR3 in DNA: TGCAGCGTTGCTGCGGGGGGTAATTCACCCCTCCACTTT. Its translation: CSVAAGGNSPLHF.

This clonotype was observed at least ten times. This chain joins TRBV20-1 and TRBJ1-1; D call uncertain. Germline values: CDR1 DFQATT, CDR2 SNEGSKA (reference sequence). Trimming shortened V by 2 bases and J by 1 base, and 11 bases separated the two germline ends. The CDR3 totals 14 residues. CDR3 residues: CSARPGPENTEAFF. The CDR3 DNA follows: TGCAGTGCTAGACCAGGACCGGAGAACACTGAAGCTTTCTTT.

About this clonotype: A much larger clone sits a single nucleotide away, making a read error possible. The chain recombines TRBV18 with TRBJ1-6; no reliable D call. The germline V and J ends were trimmed by 3 bases and 8 bases, with 11 bases remaining between them. This CDR3 comprises 14 residues. Germline V gives CDR1 KGHSH, CDR2 LQKENI. CDR3 nucleotide sequence: TGTGCCAGCTCACCGTCGACCCGCGATTCACCCCTCCACTTT. This codes for CASSPSTRDSPLHF.

In its sample, this clonotype was seen many times. The chain links TRBV27 to TRBJ1-2; D is undetermined. There are 14 residues in the CDR3. Germline CDR1 is MNHEY and CDR2 is SMNVEV (reference sequence). Trimming removed 3 bases at V and 4 bases at J, with 12 bases between. The CDR3 nucleotides read TGTGCCAGCAGTTTGATCGGAAGCGGCTATGGCTACACCTTC. Translating gives CASSLIGSGYGYTF.

This clonotype was seen ten or more times. The chain recombines TRBV10-3 with TRBJ1-1; 8 bases line up with TRBD1. The CDR3 has 13 amino acids. Per germline, CDR1 ENHRY and CDR2 SYGVKD. Germline trimming cut 11 bases from V and 5 bases from J; bases unmatched to any gene: 10. CDR3 in amino acids: CASCQGANTEAFF. As DNA, the CDR3 is TGTGCCTCCTGTCAGGGGGCGAATACTGAAGCTTTCTTT.

This clonotype showed up many times. The V and J genes are TRBV5-1 and TRBJ2-1, with a weak D call TRBD1 (5 bases). V was shortened by 4 bases and J by 0 bases, with 14 bases between the two germline ends. The CDR3 has 16 amino acids. The germline V gene has CDR1 SGHRS and CDR2 YFSETQ. Here the CDR3 reads CASSIRQSSSYNEQFF. The CDR3 nucleotides read TGCGCCAGCAGCATTAGACAGTCGAGCTCCTACAATGAGCAGTTCTTC.